This entry concerns a single T cell receptor beta chain. Its antigen remains unknown. Trimming removed 7 bases from V and 7 bases from J; junction bases left unmatched: 13. Germline V gene sequence: CDR1 SGHTS, CDR2 YDEGEE. The CDR3 covers 16 residues. The study reverse transcribed the entire isolated RNA, so it sequenced expressed TCRB transcripts. The table came from immunoSEQ multiplex PCR; TCRdb's copy has only in-frame clones and leaves some out. The sample comprises almost 350,000 clones, 7% to 10% of which are singletons, and roughly 0.99% rests with the top ten. This sample was taken from a study of beta chain features in type 1 diabetes. The wider study: Patient and healthy donor groups were alike in age, gender and cell yields. Study-wide points: In comparison with healthy donors, patients had naive, central memory and Treg TCRB repertoires that appeared more similar. PCR might pick shorter templates more often, in the same way for patients and controls. Significant though moderate, a shortening of TCRB CDR3s appeared in all four CD4+ subsets of Type 1 diabetes patients.

The genes are TRBV5-8 and TRBJ1-6; 8 bases align to TRBD1. The sample consisted of central memory CD4+ T cells from blood. The sequence was collected from a man aged 30 to 45 with type 1 diabetes. The CDR3 is CASEARTGSMNSPLHF. CDR3 DNA sequence: TGTGCCAGCGAGGCCAGGACAGGGAGTATGAATTCACCCCTCCACTTT. Filled out from reference TRBV5-8 and TRBJ1-6, the complete variable domain reads EAGVTQSPTHLIKTRGQQATLRCSPISGHTSVYWYQQALGLGLQFLLWYDEGEERNRGNFPPRFSGRQFPNYSSELNVNALELEDSALYLCASEARTGSMNSPLHFGNGTRLTVT.